The 9 T cell receptor beta chains below were found in one sample sequenced in a study of post-analysis software for immune sequencing data. Study-level findings and limits: When patients were compared with controls, roughly five TRBV segments were more frequent, TRBV5-6, TRBV5-1 and TRBV20-1 among them.

Unique molecular identifiers tagged the TCR beta cDNA libraries. TCRdb ran MiXCR on the PCR reads and lists one entry per CDR3 protein. The data show roughly 570,000 distinct CDR3 sequences, with around 31% seen just once and around 6% held by the top ten. Their target antigens are unknown. Sequencing input: blood. The receptors shown here come from a girl between 2 and 17 years old with multiple sclerosis.

This CDR3 is CASSRPWGKETQYF. DNA of the CDR3: TGCGCCAGCAGCCGCCCCTGGGGTAAAGAGACCCAGTACTTC. The V gene is TRBV4-1, the J gene TRBJ2-5; D is ambiguous. V was shortened by 4 bases and J by 3 bases, with 12 bases between the two germline ends. Germline V gives CDR1 MGHRA, CDR2 YSYEKL. This CDR3 is 14 amino acids long.

This clonotype showed up just a few times. In DNA, the CDR3 is TGTGCCAGCAGTACCTTAGGGGCCCCGAACACTGAAGCTTTCTTT. Translation gives CASSTLGAPNTEAFF. The chain joins TRBV12-3 or TRBV12-4 to TRBJ1-1; weak D call: TRBD1 (5 bases). V lost 5 bases and J lost 1, with 14 bases in between. The CDR3 length is 15 residues.

As regards this clonotype: One junction end does not reproduce the germline sequence, and a read error may be involved. This chain joins TRBV15 and TRBJ2-1; D possibly corresponds to TRBD2 (6 bases). The germline V gene has CDR1 LNHNV and CDR2 YYDKDF (reference sequence). The CDR3 runs 16 residues. The CDR3 DNA follows: TGTGCCATCAGCAGAGAAGGGGCGGGGAGGTACAATGAGCAGTTCTTC. As protein: CAISREGAGRYNEQFF.

This chain links TRBV5-1 with TRBJ1-2; perhaps TRBD1 as D (5 bases). Per the germline V gene, CDR1 is SGHRS and CDR2 is YFSETQ. With 6 bases removed from V and 6 bases from J, the gap between germline ends came to 15 bases. This CDR3 spans 13 amino acids. For the CDR3, the DNA is TGCGCCAGCACTACGGGGGAGAGGGATGGCTACACCTTC. Translating gives CASTTGERDGYTF.

This chain links TRBV27 with TRBJ2-4; D remains ambiguous. The CDR3 spans 15 residues. The V gene lost 8 bases and the J gene lost 0 bases, with 14 bases spanning the gap. Germline V gene data show CDR1 as MNHEY and CDR2 as SMNVEV (reference sequence). In DNA form, the CDR3 reads TGTGCCAGCTCCCCAGGATGGTTAGCCAAAAACATTCAGTACTTC. The encoded protein is CASSPGWLAKNIQYF.

J is TRBJ2-7 and V is TRBV20-1; 7 bases are a match to TRBD1. J gave up 4 bases and V 0 bases, and 6 bases lay outside the gene matches. The CDR3 spans 14 residues. CDR1 and CDR2 (germline): DFQATT, SNEGSKA (reference sequence). The CDR3 DNA follows: TGCAGTGCTAGAGACTCTTTACAGGGGTACGAGCAGTACTTC. Amino acid sequence: CSARDSLQGYEQYF.

This clonotype was seen a few times. The V call is TRBV5-1, the J call TRBJ2-1; D may be TRBD2 (7 bases). The length of the CDR3 is 15 residues. CDR1 is SGHRS, CDR2 YFSETQ, per germline. V shed 0 bases and J shed 7 bases, with 14 bases lying between them. The CDR3 nucleotides are TGCGCCAGCAGCTTGGACGGGGGGCCGGAAAATGAGCAGTTCTTC. This translates into CASSLDGGPENEQFF. The full variable domain, its missing parts supplied by reference TRBV5-1 and TRBJ2-1, is KAGVTQTPRYLIKTRGQQVTLSCSPISGHRSVSWYQQTPGQGLQFLFEYFSETQRNKGNFPGRFSGRQFSNSRSEMNVSTLELGDSALYLCASSLDGGPENEQFFGPGTRLTVL.

V usage is TRBV6-2 or TRBV6-3 and J usage is TRBJ1-4, with D possibly being TRBD1 (6 bases). CDR3 length: 15 amino acids. CDR1 and CDR2 (germline): MNHEY, SVGEGT. The V end was cut by 6 bases, the J end by 0 bases, with 11 bases between. This CDR3 reads CASRHRDSTNEKLFF. The CDR3 DNA sequence: TGTGCCAGCAGGCACAGGGACTCAACTAATGAAAAACTGTTTTTT.

The chain recombines TRBV5-1 with TRBJ2-3; weak D call: TRBD1 (6 bases). This CDR3 contains 16 residues. V lost 0 bases, J lost 3 bases, and 14 bases lay in between. The V gene's germline CDR1 is SGHRS and CDR2 YFSETQ. The CDR3 is CASSLERGMETDTQYF. CDR3 DNA sequence: TGCGCCAGCAGCTTGGAAAGGGGGATGGAAACAGATACGCAGTATTTT.